This T cell receptor (beta chain) emerged from a study of shared clonotypes between healthy human individuals. Findings of the study overall: Specimens sampled were limited to blood, with tissue repertoires likely differing. Naive subsets generally had larger estimated richness than memory subsets.

Sequenced by immunoSEQ multiplex PCR; TCRdb stores in-frame clones only, minus some. Counted here are about 2 million clones, roughly 94% occurring once; the ten biggest clones make up more than 0.1%. This CDR3 region has 14 residues. The V and J ends lost 3 bases and 4 bases, in that order; junction bases with no gene match: 3. From germline, CDR1 is LNHDA and CDR2 SQIVND (reference sequence). Concerning this clone itself: Its antigen is currently unknown.

Nashville, Tennessee was home to all donors, each a Caucasian adult. Sequencing input: naive CD4+ T cells sorted from blood. Stated subset: CD45RA+ positively selected. V gene TRBV19 combines with J gene TRBJ1-5, with 7 bases that match TRBD1. The sequence came from a man aged 18 to 29 in good health. CDR3 sequence (DNA): TGTGCCAGTAGTATCAACAGGGGTAATCAGCCCCAGCATTTT. Translated: CASSINRGNQPQHF.